These T cell receptor beta chains were read from a single sample in a study of blood T cell repertoires in COVID-19. The data were produced by immunoSEQ multiplex PCR, yet TCRdb's version contains in-frame clones alone and is incomplete. Among about 180,000 clones listed, 80% to 90% were seen once. The sequenced material came from PBMCs or T cells enriched from blood (not recorded which). Receptors originate from a woman under 30 who had recovered from COVID-19. CDR3s include the opening cysteine and the closing phenylalanine or tryptophan. The order of the fields is V gene, clone size, D gene, J gene, CDR3 DNA, CDR3 protein. A D gene is named only where the DNA matches it firmly. For some rows the clone size is stated as once, few or many, or as a class when expanded; others skip it.

TRBV9	-	TRBD1	TRBJ2-7	TGTGCCAGCAGTACAGGGGTCAACTCCTACGAGCAGTACTTC	CASSTGVNSYEQYF
TRBV6-2/TRBV6-3	-	TRBD1	TRBJ2-3	TGTGCCAGCAGTCGACCGGGACAGAGGACAGATACGCAGTATTTT	CASSRPGQRTDTQYF
TRBV21-1	-	-	TRBJ1-1	TGTGCCAGCAGCACGGACAGGGTCGTGACTGAAGCTTTCTTT	CASSTDRVVTEAFF
TRBV14	-	TRBD1	TRBJ2-7	TGTGCCAGCAGCCGCGTTGTGGGAGCCTTAGAACAGGGGTTAAGGGAGCAGTACTTC	CASSRVVGALEQGLREQYF
TRBV28	-	-	TRBJ1-5	TGTGCCAGCAGCCCTCCCAGGGGAAGCAATCAGCCCCAGCATTTT	CASSPPRGSNQPQHF
TRBV7-8	-	-	TRBJ1-6	TGTGCCAGCAGCTCCCAGGGAAGGGATAATTCACCCCTCCACTTT	CASSSQGRDNSPLHF
TRBV28	-	-	TRBJ1-5	TGTGCCACCAGGAGGGCGATCAATCAGCCCCAGCATTTT	CATRRAINQPQHF
TRBV9	-	-	TRBJ2-7	TGTGCCAGCAGCGTAGGGGCTCCCTCCTACGAGCAGTACTTC	CASSVGAPSYEQYF
TRBV30	-	-	TRBJ2-5	TGTGCCTGGAGTGTAGCCCTCCAAGAGACCCAGTACTTC	CAWSVALQETQYF
TRBV7-6	-	TRBD2	TRBJ2-1	TGTGCCAGCAGCTTAGGCGTTCCGGGAGGGCGTGGTGAGCAGTTCTTC	CASSLGVPGGRGEQFF
TRBV6-5	-	-	TRBJ1-4	TGTGCCAGCAGTTTCCAGGGACCGAGGGCGGGGGAAAAACTGTTTTTT	CASSFQGPRAGEKLFF
TRBV19	-	TRBD2	TRBJ2-5	TGTGCCAGTAGTAAGAAGGCGGGAGGGCCCCAAGAGACCCAGTACTTC	CASSKKAGGPQETQYF
TRBV7-9	-	-	TRBJ2-5	TGTGCCAGCAGCTTATCGACAGGCAGGGAGACCCAGTACTTC	CASSLSTGRETQYF
TRBV2	-	-	TRBJ1-1	TGTGCCAGCAGTGACCAAGGAGGCGGGTTGAACACTGAAGCTTTCTTT	CASSDQGGGLNTEAFF
TRBV19	-	TRBD1	TRBJ1-1	TGTGCCAGTAGTATAGGCTACAGGGGGCTATACACTGAAGCTTTCTTT	CASSIGYRGLYTEAFF
TRBV4-2	-	-	TRBJ2-7	TGTGCCAGCAGCCAAGATGAACCCAGCGAGGGTACGTACGAGCAGTACTTC	CASSQDEPSEGTYEQYF
TRBV5-1	-	-	TRBJ2-1	TGCGCCAGCAGCTTGGGTCCGTACAATGAGCAGTTCTTC	CASSLGPYNEQFF
TRBV28	-	-	TRBJ1-1	TGTGCCAGCAGTTTGAGAGGTAACACTGAAGCTTTCTTT	CASSLRGNTEAFF
TRBV29-1	-	TRBD1	TRBJ1-1	TGCAGCGTTGAATCGGGGACAGGGGACGCTTTCTTT	CSVESGTGDAFF
TRBV7-2	-	TRBD2	TRBJ2-3	TGTGCCAGCAGCCCCGGGACTAGTTGGACAGATACGCAGTATTTT	CASSPGTSWTDTQYF
TRBV2	once	TRBD2	TRBJ2-3	TGTGCCAGCAGTGTAGATAGCGGGGGGGCCGCAGATACGCAGTATTTT	CASSVDSGGAADTQYF
TRBV27	few	TRBD2	TRBJ2-7	TGTGCCAGCAGTAAACTAGCGGGAGTGGTAGAGCAGTACTTC	CASSKLAGVVEQYF
TRBV28	-	-	TRBJ2-2	TGTGCCAGCAAAGTAAGGGCGGGTTTTGACGGGGAGCTGTTTTTT	CASKVRAGFDGELFF
TRBV27	-	-	TRBJ2-7	TGTGCCAGCACCCGTACGCCGGGACTCGCCTACGAGCAGTACTTC	CASTRTPGLAYEQYF
TRBV10-3	-	TRBD1	TRBJ2-1	TGTGCCACCGGACAGGGCGAATTTGCGCAGTTCTTC	CATGQGEFAQFF
TRBV10-3	once	-	TRBJ1-2	TGTGCCATCAGTGAGTCGGTGGGGGGACATGGCTACACCTTC	CAISESVGGHGYTF
TRBV9	-	TRBD1	TRBJ1-5	TGTGCCAGCAGCAAGGGACAGGCCTACGATCAGCCCCAGCATTTT	CASSKGQAYDQPQHF
TRBV5-1	-	TRBD1	TRBJ1-5	TGCGCCAGCAGCTTGGAGACAGGGAATCAGCCCCAGCATTTT	CASSLETGNQPQHF
TRBV14	-	-	TRBJ1-6	TGTGCCAGCAGCCGATCATTAAGAACGCGGGCCGGCTTT	CASSRSLRTRAGF
TRBV6-5	once	-	TRBJ1-3	TGTGCCAGCAGTCACATTCAGGGGTCCTACACCATATATTTT	CASSHIQGSYTIYF
TRBV4-1	-	-	TRBJ1-1	TGCGCCAGCAGCGCGTCGGTGAACACTGAAGCTTTCTTT	CASSASVNTEAFF
TRBV2	-	-	TRBJ1-4	TGTGCCTGGGGGCCGGAAAATAATGAAAAACTGTTTTTT	CAWGPENNEKLFF
TRBV27	-	-	TRBJ2-2	TGTGCCAGCAGTAATCGACAGAACACCGGGGAGCTGTTTTTT	CASSNRQNTGELFF
TRBV29-1	-	-	TRBJ1-1	TGCAGCGTTGAAGATTTAGGAGGGGCCGGGAACACTGAAGCTTTCTTT	CSVEDLGGAGNTEAFF
TRBV10-2	once	TRBD1	TRBJ1-1	TGCGCCAGCAATGCGGACAGGGGCACTGAAGCTTTCTTT	CASNADRGTEAFF
TRBV10-3	-	TRBD1	TRBJ1-6	TGTGCCATCAGTGAGGGACAGGGCGGTTCACCCCTCCACTTT	CAISEGQGGSPLHF
TRBV7-3	-	TRBD2	TRBJ2-1	TGTGCCAGCAGTAGGGGACTAGCGTTCAACAATGAGCAGTTCTTC	CASSRGLAFNNEQFF
TRBV7-9	-	TRBD1	TRBJ2-7	TGTGCCAGCAGCTTTACAGGGGAATTCTACGAGCAGTACTTC	CASSFTGEFYEQYF
TRBV19	-	-	TRBJ1-2	TGTGCCAGTAGTATCGGCAGGGGAAAGTCAAATGGCTACACCTTC	CASSIGRGKSNGYTF
TRBV6-5	-	TRBD1	TRBJ2-5	TGTGCCAGCACCGGACGGACAGGGGAAAAAGAGACCCAGTACTTC	CASTGRTGEKETQYF